This T cell receptor (beta chain) originates from a study of CD8 T cells in Susac syndrome. It was treatment-naive patients with stable or active relapsing-remitting disease who made up the multiple sclerosis controls. TEMRA cells were FACS-enriched and CD8+ and CD4+ T cells negatively isolated. Roughly 0.45 to 1 ug RNA was reverse transcribed with random hexamers. With immunoSEQ multiplex PCR, TCR beta CDR3 was amplified across 54 Vbeta and 13 Jbeta. TCRdb redid the calling of the immunoSEQ multiplex PCR reads with MiXCR, one entry per CDR3 protein. The table has some 400,000 distinct CDR3 sequences, 75% to 90% seen once. CDR3 length equals 16 residues. Trimming removed 6 bases from V and 6 bases from J, with 20 bases in between. The germline V gene has CDR1 KGHSH and CDR2 LQKENI.

The sequenced sample consisted of CD8+ T cells from PBMCs. The TCR sequence derives from a human donor with multiple sclerosis. The chain uses TRBV18 and TRBJ2-2; perhaps D is TRBD1 or TRBD2 (5 bases each). CDR3 sequence: CASSRSGPTTAGELFF. The DNA for the CDR3 is TGTGCCAGCTCCCGATCGGGACCGACCACCGCCGGGGAGCTGTTTTTT.